What follows describes a single T cell receptor (beta chain). The antigen remains unidentified. The PCR contained 60 Vbeta and 13 Jbeta primers. Clones were sequenced by immunoSEQ multiplex PCR, and TCRdb holds only the in-frame ones, with some missing. The table lists 130,000 or so clones, roughly 74% of them singletons. Germline lookup yields CDR1 LNHDA and CDR2 SQIVND (reference sequence). Between the trimmed V and J ends, which lost 4 bases and 15 bases, there was a span of 16 bases. The CDR3 sequence is 12 residues long. The sample originates from a study of cytomegalovirus exposure and HLA in healthy donors. The study's findings and limits: Likely technical artifact: a cluster of highly shared sequence variants. Later analysis demonstrated an association between a missense DCLRE1C variant and TCR beta V- and J-gene trimming.

The clonotype comes from a man aged 35-49 years in good health and CMV-seronegative. The genes are TRBV19 and TRBJ2-1, with a tentative D call TRBD1 (6 bases). The material sequenced was PBMCs. The CDR3 sequence: CASSRPDRLWFF. The DNA for the CDR3 is TGTGCCAGTAGTAGACCCGACAGGCTCTGGTTCTTC.